Listed below are T cell receptor beta chains from one sample, sequenced in a study of radiotherapy plus CTLA-4 blockade in lung cancer. TCRdb keeps only in-frame clones here, not all; method: immunoSEQ multiplex PCR. The table lists about 70,000 clones, around 80% of them singletons. Material: peripheral blood, obtained from a patient treated with radiotherapy plus ipilimumab. The receptors were gathered from a human donor with non-small cell lung cancer who had a complete response to radiotherapy plus ipilimumab. Both conserved end residues are part of each CDR3. D genes are given only for firm matches. Only part of the rows carry a size: once, few, many, or a class if the clone is expanded.

v_call	clone_size	d_call	j_call	cdr3_length	cdr3_aa	cdr3_nt
TRBV18	-	TRBD1	TRBJ1-3	14	CASSPDRVGNTIYF	TGTGCCAGCTCGCCTGACAGGGTCGGAAACACCATATATTTT
TRBV27	-	TRBD2	TRBJ2-7	16	CASSLWGAGGGGEQYF	TGTGCCAGCAGTTTGTGGGGAGCGGGGGGGGGCGGCGAGCAGTACTTC
TRBV19	-	-	TRBJ2-1	16	CASSIDGDPSYNEQFF	TGTGCCAGTAGTATAGACGGGGACCCGTCCTACAATGAGCAGTTCTTC
TRBV30	-	-	TRBJ1-6	13	CACPKRGASPLHF	TGTGCCTGCCCGAAAAGGGGCGCTTCACCCCTCCACTTT
TRBV5-1	-	-	TRBJ2-7	15	CASSLAVLGFYEQYF	TGCGCCAGCAGCTTGGCCGTCTTGGGTTTCTACGAGCAGTACTTC
TRBV7-2	-	-	TRBJ1-3	14	CASSLAQAGNTIYF	TGTGCCAGCAGCTTAGCGCAGGCTGGAAACACCATATATTTT
TRBV30	once	-	TRBJ1-3	14	CAWSVIQAGDTIYF	TGTGCCTGGAGTGTAATACAGGCGGGGGACACCATATATTTT
TRBV5-4	few	TRBD2	TRBJ2-5	16	CASSPRLAGREETQYF	TGTGCCAGCAGCCCCCGACTAGCGGGGAGGGAAGAGACCCAGTACTTC
TRBV6-1	-	-	TRBJ2-2	12	CASSGGQRELFF	TGTGCCAGCAGTGGAGGACAGAGAGAGCTGTTTTTT
TRBV19	few	TRBD2	TRBJ2-3	15	CASSITSGPSDTQYF	TGTGCCAGTAGTATAACTAGCGGGCCCTCAGATACGCAGTATTTT
TRBV27	-	-	TRBJ1-2	13	CATGVGANYGYTF	TGTGCAACGGGGGTAGGAGCTAACTATGGCTACACCTTC
TRBV19	-	TRBD2	TRBJ2-1	16	CASSIGIAGGQLEQFF	TGTGCCAGTAGTATCGGAATAGCGGGAGGGCAGCTTGAGCAGTTCTTC
TRBV5-3	-	-	TRBJ1-2	15	CARSPALFANYGYTF	TGTGCCAGAAGCCCCGCCCTGTTTGCTAACTATGGCTACACCTTC
TRBV6-5	-	TRBD1	TRBJ1-4	15	CASSGRDREDEKLFF	TGTGCCAGCAGTGGCCGGGACAGGGAAGATGAAAAACTGTTTTTT
TRBV18	once	-	TRBJ1-2	13	CASSPSKGRSYTF	TGTGCCAGCTCACCATCGAAGGGGAGGAGCTACACCTTC
TRBV18	once	TRBD1	TRBJ2-5	13	CASSRDRDETQYF	TGTGCCAGCTCACGGGACAGGGATGAGACCCAGTACTTC
TRBV19	once	-	TRBJ1-5	16	CASSINWGGGNQPQHF	TGTGCCAGTAGTATAAACTGGGGAGGGGGCAATCAGCCCCAGCATTTT
TRBV6-5	few	-	TRBJ2-3	13	CASSYLNTDTQYF	TGTGCCAGCAGTTACTTGAACACAGATACGCAGTATTTT
TRBV11-3	once	-	TRBJ2-1	15	CASSLDGVQYNEQFF	TGTGCCAGCAGCTTAGACGGCGTTCAATACAATGAGCAGTTCTTC
TRBV6-1	once	-	TRBJ1-1	14	CASSEQGGNTEAFF	TGTGCCAGCAGTGAACAAGGGGGGAACACTGAAGCTTTCTTT
TRBV5-1	-	-	TRBJ2-1	14	CASSLLPQGNEQFF	TGCGCCAGCAGTCTCCTCCCACAGGGCAATGAGCAGTTCTTC
TRBV6-5	-	-	TRBJ1-5	12	CASRAGDQPQHF	TGTGCCAGCCGCGCAGGGGATCAGCCCCAGCATTTT
TRBV29-1	-	-	TRBJ2-5	11	CSVDLGETQYF	TGCAGCGTTGACTTGGGAGAGACCCAGTACTTC
TRBV5-1	-	-	TRBJ1-1	13	CASSPLRDTEAFF	TGCGCCAGCAGCCCCCTGAGGGACACTGAAGCTTTCTTT
TRBV5-4	-	-	TRBJ1-2	15	CASSLGQIPSYGYTF	TGTGCCAGCAGCTTGGGGCAGATTCCCTCCTATGGCTACACCTTC
TRBV7-9	once	TRBD1	TRBJ2-7	14	CASSSDRIVYEQYF	TGTGCCAGCAGCTCGGACAGGATCGTCTACGAGCAGTACTTC
TRBV30	-	-	TRBJ1-3	14	CAWSVMGTGNTIYF	TGTGCCTGGAGTGTAATGGGTACTGGAAACACCATATATTTT
TRBV7-2	few	-	TRBJ2-6	16	CASSLFGSLGANVLTF	TGTGCCAGCAGCTTATTCGGCTCCCTCGGGGCCAACGTCCTGACTTTC
TRBV5-1	once	TRBD1	TRBJ1-1	16	CASSIGTDGLNTEAFF	TGCGCCAGCAGCATTGGGACAGATGGTTTGAACACTGAAGCTTTCTTT
TRBV5-1	few	-	TRBJ1-3	16	CASSDARTSSGNTIYF	TGCGCCAGCAGCGACGCCCGTACGAGCTCTGGAAACACCATATATTTT
TRBV7-2	-	-	TRBJ1-3	13	CASSLHPGNTIYF	TGTGCCAGCAGCCTACACCCTGGAAACACCATATATTTT
TRBV10-3	few	-	TRBJ2-7	14	CAISEPKGRYEQYF	TGTGCCATCAGTGAGCCAAAGGGACGGTACGAGCAGTACTTC
TRBV7-8	-	TRBD2	TRBJ2-2	15	CASSLRVAGTGELFF	TGTGCCAGCAGCTTACGGGTAGCGGGCACCGGGGAGCTGTTTTTT